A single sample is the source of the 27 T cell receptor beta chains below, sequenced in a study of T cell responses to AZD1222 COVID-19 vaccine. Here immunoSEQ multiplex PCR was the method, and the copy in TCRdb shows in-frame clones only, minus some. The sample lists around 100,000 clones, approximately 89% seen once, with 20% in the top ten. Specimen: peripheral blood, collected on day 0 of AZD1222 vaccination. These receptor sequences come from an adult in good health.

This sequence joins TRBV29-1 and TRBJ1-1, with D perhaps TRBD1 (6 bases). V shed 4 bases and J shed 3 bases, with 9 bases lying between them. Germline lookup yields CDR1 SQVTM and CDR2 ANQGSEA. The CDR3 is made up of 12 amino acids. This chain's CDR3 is CSVAQGDTEAFF. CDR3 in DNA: TGCAGCGTTGCACAGGGAGACACTGAAGCTTTCTTT. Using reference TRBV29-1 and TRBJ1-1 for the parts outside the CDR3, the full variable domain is SAVISQKPSRDICQRGTSLTIQCQVDSQVTMMFWYRQQPGQSLTLIATANQGSEATYESGFVIDKFPISRPNLTFSTLTVSNMSPEDSSIYLCSVAQGDTEAFFGQGTRLTVV.

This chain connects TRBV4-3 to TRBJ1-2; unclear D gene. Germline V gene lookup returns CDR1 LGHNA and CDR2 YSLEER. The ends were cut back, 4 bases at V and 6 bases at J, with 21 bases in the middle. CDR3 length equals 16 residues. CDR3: CASSLNPDGAVDGYTF. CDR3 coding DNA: TGCGCCAGCAGCCTAAACCCTGACGGAGCCGTTGATGGCTACACCTTC.

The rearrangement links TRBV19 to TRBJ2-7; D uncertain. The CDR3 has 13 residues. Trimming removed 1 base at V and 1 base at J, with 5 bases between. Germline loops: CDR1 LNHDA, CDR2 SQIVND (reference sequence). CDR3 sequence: CASSIGESYEQYF. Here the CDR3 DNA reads TGTGCCAGTAGTATAGGAGAATCCTACGAGCAGTACTTC.

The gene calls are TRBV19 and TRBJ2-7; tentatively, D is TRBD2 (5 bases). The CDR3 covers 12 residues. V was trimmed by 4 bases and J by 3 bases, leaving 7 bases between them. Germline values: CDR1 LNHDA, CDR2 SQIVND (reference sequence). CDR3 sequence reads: CASSTGLYEQYF. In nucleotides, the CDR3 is TGTGCCAGTAGTACCGGACTCTACGAGCAGTACTTC.

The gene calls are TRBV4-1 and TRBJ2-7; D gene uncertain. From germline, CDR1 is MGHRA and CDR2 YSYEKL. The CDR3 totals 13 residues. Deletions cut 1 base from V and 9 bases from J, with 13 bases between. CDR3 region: CASSQVSLLGQYF. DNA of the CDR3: TGCGCCAGCAGCCAAGTGAGTCTTTTGGGGCAGTACTTC.

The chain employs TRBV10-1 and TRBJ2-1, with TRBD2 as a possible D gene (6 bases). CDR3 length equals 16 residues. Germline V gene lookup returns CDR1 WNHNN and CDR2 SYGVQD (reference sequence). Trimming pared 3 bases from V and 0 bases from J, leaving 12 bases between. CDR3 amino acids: CASSDLSGSSYNEQFF. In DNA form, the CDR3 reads TGCGCCAGCAGTGACCTTAGCGGCAGCTCCTACAATGAGCAGTTCTTC.

CDR3 protein: CSREGNTEAFF. Written as DNA, the CDR3 is TGCAGCAGGGAGGGGAACACTGAAGCTTTCTTT. The chain uses TRBV29-1 and TRBJ1-1; D is unclear. The germline V gene encodes CDR1 SQVTM and CDR2 ANQGSEA. The CDR3 has 11 amino acids. V lost 8 bases, J lost 1 base, and 8 bases lay in between.

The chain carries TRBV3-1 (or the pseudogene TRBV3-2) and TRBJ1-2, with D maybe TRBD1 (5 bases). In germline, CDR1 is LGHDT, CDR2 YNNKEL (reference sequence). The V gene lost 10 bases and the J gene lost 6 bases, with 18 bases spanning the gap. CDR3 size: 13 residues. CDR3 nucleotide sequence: TGTGCCACCACTGCAAACAGGATGGATGGCTACACCTTC. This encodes CATTANRMDGYTF.

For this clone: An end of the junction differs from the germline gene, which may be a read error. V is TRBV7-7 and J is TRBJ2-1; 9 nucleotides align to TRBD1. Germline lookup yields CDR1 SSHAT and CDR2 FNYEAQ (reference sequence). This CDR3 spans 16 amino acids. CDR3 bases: TGTGCTAGCAGTCTACGGGGCGGACAGGGGTACAATGAGCAGTTCTTC. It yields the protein CASSLRGGQGYNEQFF.

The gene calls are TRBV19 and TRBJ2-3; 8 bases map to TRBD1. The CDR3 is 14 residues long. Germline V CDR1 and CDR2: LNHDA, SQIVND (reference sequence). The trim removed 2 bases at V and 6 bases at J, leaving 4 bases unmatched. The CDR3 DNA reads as TGTGCCAGTAGTATATCTTGGACAGGGGATACGCAGTATTTT. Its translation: CASSISWTGDTQYF.

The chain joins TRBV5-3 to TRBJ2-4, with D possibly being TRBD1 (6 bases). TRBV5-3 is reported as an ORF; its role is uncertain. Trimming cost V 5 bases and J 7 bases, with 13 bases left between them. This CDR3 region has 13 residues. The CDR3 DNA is TGTGCCAGAAGGCGAGGGGGACGGAACATTCAGTACTTC. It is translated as CARRRGGRNIQYF.

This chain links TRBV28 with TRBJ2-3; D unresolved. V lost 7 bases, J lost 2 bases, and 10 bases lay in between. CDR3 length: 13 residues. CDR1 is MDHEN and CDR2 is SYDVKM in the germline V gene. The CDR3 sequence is CASIPAHTDTQYF. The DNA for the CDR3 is TGTGCCAGCATTCCGGCCCACACAGATACGCAGTATTTT.

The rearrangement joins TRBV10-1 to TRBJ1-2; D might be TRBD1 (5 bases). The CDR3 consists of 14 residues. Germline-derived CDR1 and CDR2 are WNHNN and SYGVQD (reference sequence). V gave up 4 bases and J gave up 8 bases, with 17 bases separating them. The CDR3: CASSGWGKIWGYTF. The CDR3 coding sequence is TGCGCCAGCAGTGGCTGGGGGAAAATCTGGGGCTACACCTTC.

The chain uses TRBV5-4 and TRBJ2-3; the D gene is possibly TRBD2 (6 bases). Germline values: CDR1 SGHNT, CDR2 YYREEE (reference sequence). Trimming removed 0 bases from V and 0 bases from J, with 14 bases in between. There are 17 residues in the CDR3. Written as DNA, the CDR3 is TGTGCCAGCAGCTTGGTGGTAGGAGGGACTAGCACAGATACGCAGTATTTT. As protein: CASSLVVGGTSTDTQYF.

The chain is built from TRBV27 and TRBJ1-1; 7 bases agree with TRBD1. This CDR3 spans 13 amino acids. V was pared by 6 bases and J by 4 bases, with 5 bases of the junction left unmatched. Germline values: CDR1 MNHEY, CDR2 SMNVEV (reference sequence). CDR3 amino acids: CASRPGGLTEAFF. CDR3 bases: TGTGCCAGCAGACCAGGGGGGCTCACTGAAGCTTTCTTT.

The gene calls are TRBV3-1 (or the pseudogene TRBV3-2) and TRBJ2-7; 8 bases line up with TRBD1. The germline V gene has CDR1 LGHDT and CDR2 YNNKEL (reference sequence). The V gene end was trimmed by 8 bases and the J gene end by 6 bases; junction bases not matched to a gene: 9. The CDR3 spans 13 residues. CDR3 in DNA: TGTGCCAGCTTAGGGACAGGTGGTTCCGAGCAGTACTTC. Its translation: CASLGTGGSEQYF.

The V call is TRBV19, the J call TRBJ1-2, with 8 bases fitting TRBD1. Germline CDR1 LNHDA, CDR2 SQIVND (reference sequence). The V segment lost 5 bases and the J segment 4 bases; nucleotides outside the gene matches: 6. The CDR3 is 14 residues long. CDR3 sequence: CASSSRTGPYGYTF. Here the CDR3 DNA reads TGTGCCAGTAGTTCTCGGACAGGGCCCTATGGCTACACCTTC.

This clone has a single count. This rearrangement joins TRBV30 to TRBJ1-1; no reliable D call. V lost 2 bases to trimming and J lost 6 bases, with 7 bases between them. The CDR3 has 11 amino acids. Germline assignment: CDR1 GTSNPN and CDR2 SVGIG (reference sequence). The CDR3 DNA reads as TGTGCCTGGAGTAAAGAAGCTGAAGCTTTCTTT. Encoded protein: CAWSKEAEAFF.

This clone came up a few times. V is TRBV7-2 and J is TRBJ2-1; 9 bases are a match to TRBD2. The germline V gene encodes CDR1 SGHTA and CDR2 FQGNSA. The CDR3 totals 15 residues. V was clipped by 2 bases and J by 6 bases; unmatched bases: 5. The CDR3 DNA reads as TGTGCCAGCAGCTTAAGCGGGGGGAATTTCAATGAGCAGTTCTTC. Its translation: CASSLSGGNFNEQFF.

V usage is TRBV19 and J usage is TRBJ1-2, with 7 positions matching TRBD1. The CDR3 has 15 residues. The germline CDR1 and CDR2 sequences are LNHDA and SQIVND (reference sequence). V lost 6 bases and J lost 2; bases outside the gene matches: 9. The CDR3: CASSPGGPPNYGYTF. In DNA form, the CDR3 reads TGTGCCAGTAGCCCAGGGGGACCGCCGAACTATGGCTACACCTTC. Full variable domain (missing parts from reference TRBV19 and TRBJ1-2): DGGITQSPKYLFRKEGQNVTLSCEQNLNHDAMYWYRQDPGQGLRLIYYSQIVNDFQKGDIAEGYSVSREKKESFPLTVTSAQKNPTAFYLCASSPGGPPNYGYTFGSGTRLTVV.

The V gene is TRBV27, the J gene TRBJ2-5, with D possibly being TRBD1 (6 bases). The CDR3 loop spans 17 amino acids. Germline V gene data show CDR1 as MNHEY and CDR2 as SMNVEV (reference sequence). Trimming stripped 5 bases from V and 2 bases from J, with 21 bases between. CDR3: CASSPSLLTGPQETQYF. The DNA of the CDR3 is TGTGCCAGCAGTCCATCCTTATTGACAGGCCCGCAAGAGACCCAGTACTTC.

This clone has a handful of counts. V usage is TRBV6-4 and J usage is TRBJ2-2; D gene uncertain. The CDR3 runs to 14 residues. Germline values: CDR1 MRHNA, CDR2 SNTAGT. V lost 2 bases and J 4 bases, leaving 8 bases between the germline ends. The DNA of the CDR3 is TGTGCCAGCAGTGACGACCCGGGCACCGGGGAGCTGTTTTTT. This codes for CASSDDPGTGELFF.

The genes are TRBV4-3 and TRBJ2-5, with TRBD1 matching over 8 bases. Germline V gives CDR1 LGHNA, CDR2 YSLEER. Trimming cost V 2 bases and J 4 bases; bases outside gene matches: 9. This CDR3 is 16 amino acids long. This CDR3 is CASSQIRTGNAETQYF. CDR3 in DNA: TGCGCCAGCAGCCAAATTCGGACAGGGAACGCAGAGACCCAGTACTTC.

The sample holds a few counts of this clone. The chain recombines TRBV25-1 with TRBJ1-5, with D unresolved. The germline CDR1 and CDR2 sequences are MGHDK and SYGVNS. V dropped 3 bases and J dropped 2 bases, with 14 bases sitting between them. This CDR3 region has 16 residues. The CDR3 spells CASSDGILGGNQPQHF. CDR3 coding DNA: TGTGCCAGCAGTGACGGTATTCTTGGGGGCAATCAGCCCCAGCATTTT.

CDR3: CASSLGTGAWAQETQYF. The CDR3 coding sequence is TGTGCCAGCAGCTTAGGAACAGGGGCATGGGCCCAAGAGACCCAGTACTTC. The chain employs TRBV11-3 and TRBJ2-5; 7 bases map to TRBD1. The CDR3 runs to 17 residues. V was clipped by 1 base and J by 1 base; unmatched bases: 9. Germline lookup yields CDR1 SGHNT and CDR2 YENEEA.

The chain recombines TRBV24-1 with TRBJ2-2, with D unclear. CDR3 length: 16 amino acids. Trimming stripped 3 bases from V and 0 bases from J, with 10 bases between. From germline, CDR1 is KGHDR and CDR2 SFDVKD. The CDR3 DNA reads TGTGCCACCAGTGATACTCCAAGTACGAACACCGGGGAGCTGTTTTTT. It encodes CATSDTPSTNTGELFF.

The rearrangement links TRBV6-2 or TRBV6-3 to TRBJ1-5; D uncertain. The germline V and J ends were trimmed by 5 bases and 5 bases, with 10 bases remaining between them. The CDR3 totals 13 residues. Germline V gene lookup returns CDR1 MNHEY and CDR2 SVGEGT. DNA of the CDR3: TGTGCCAGCAGTGACACTTCGGATCAGCCCCAGCATTTT. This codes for CASSDTSDQPQHF.